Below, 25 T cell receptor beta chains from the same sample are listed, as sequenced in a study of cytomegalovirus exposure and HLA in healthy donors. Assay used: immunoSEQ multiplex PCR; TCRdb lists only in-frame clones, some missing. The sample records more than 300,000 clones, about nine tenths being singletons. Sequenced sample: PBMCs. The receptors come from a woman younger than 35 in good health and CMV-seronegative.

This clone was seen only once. CDR3: CASSLGVRGAGATNEKLFF. CDR3 sequence (DNA): TGTGCCAGCAGCTTGGGTGTCAGAGGGGCGGGAGCAACTAATGAAAAACTGTTTTTT. J is TRBJ1-4 and V is TRBV5-5; possible D gene TRBD1, 5 bases. This CDR3 spans 19 amino acids. The V gene lost 0 bases and the J gene lost 0 bases, with 18 bases spanning the gap. Germline-derived CDR1 and CDR2 are SGHKS and YYEKEE (reference sequence).

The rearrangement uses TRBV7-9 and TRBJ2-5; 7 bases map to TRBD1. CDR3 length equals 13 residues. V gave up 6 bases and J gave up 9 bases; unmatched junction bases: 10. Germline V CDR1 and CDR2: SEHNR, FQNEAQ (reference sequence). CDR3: CASRSGTGVSQYF. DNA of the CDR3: TGTGCCAGCAGATCGGGCACAGGGGTGTCCCAGTACTTC. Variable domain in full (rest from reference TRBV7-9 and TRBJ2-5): DTGVSQNPRHKITKRGQNVTFRCDPISEHNRLYWYRQTLGQGPEFLTYFQNEAQLEKSRLLSDRFSAERPKGSFSTLEIQRTEQGDSAMYLCASRSGTGVSQYFGPGTRLLVL.

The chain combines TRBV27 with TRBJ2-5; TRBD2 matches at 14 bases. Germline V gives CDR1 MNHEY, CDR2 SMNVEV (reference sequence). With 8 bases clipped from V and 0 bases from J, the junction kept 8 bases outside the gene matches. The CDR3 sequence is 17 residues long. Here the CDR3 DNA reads TGTGCCAGCGGGCGACTAGCGGGGGGGGGTTACCAAGAGACCCAGTACTTC. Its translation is CASGRLAGGGYQETQYF.

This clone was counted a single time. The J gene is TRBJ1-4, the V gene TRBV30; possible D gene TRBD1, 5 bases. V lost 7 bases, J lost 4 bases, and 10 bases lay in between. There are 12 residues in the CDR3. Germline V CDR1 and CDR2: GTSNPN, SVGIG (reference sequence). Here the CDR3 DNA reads TGTGCCTTGGGACTGAATAATGAAAAACTGTTTTTT. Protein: CALGLNNEKLFF. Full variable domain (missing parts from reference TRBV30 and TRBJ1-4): SQTIHQWPATLVQPVGSPLSLECTVEGTSNPNLYWYRQAAGRGLQLLFYSVGIGQISSEVPQNLSASRPQDRQFILSSKKLLLSDSGFYLCALGLNNEKLFFGSGTQLSVL.

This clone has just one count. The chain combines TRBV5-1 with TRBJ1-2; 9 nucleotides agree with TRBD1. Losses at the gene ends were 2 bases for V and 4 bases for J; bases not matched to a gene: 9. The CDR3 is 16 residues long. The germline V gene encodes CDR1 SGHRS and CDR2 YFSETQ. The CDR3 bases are TGCGCCAGCAGCTTAGACACGACAGGGGGTATCTATGGCTACACCTTC. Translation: CASSLDTTGGIYGYTF. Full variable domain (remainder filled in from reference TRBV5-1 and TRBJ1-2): KAGVTQTPRYLIKTRGQQVTLSCSPISGHRSVSWYQQTPGQGLQFLFEYFSETQRNKGNFPGRFSGRQFSNSRSEMNVSTLELGDSALYLCASSLDTTGGIYGYTFGSGTRLTVV.

This chain's CDR3 is CASSLEGLEAFF. As DNA, the CDR3 is TGCGCCAGCAGCTTGGAGGGGCTTGAAGCTTTCTTT. The rearrangement uses TRBV5-1 and TRBJ1-1; D might be TRBD1 (5 bases). V was pared by 0 bases and J by 7 bases, with 7 bases between. CDR3 length equals 12 residues. Per the germline V gene, CDR1 is SGHRS and CDR2 is YFSETQ.

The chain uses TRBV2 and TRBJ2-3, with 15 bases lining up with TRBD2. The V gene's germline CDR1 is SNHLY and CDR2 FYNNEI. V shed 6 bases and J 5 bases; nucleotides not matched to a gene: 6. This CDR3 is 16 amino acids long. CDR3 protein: CASRGTSGGPRDTQYF. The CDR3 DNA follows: TGTGCCAGCAGGGGGACTAGCGGGGGGCCTCGAGATACGCAGTATTTT.

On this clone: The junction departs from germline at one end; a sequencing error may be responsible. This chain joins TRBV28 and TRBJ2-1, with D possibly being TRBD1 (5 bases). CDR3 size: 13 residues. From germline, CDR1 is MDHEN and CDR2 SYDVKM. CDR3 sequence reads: CASSLVYRTTPLF. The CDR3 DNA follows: TGTGCCAGCAGCCTAGTTTACCGGACAACCCCCCTCTTC. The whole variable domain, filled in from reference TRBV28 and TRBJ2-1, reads DVKVTQSSRYLVKRTGEKVFLECVQDMDHENMFWYRQDPGLGLRLIYFSYDVKMKEKGDIPEGYSVSREKKERFSLILESASTNQTSMYLCASSLVYRTTPLFGPGTRLTVL.

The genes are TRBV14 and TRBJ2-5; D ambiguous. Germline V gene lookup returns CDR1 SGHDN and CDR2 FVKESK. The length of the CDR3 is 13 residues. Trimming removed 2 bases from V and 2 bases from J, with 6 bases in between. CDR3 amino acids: CASSQNIQETQYF. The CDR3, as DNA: TGTGCCAGCAGCCAAAACATACAAGAGACCCAGTACTTC.

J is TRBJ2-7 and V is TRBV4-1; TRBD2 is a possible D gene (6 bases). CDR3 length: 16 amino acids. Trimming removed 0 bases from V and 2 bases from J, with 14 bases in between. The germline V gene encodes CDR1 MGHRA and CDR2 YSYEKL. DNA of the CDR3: TGCGCCAGCAGCCAAGATCTGACTAGATACCCCTACGAGCAGTACTTC. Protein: CASSQDLTRYPYEQYF.

This CDR3 is CASSLLLSYRAFF. As DNA, the CDR3 is TGTGCCAGCAGCTTATTGCTTAGTTATAGAGCTTTCTTT. The rearrangement links TRBV7-9 to TRBJ1-1; D is uncertain. The germline V gene encodes CDR1 SEHNR and CDR2 FQNEAQ (reference sequence). The CDR3 is 13 amino acids. The V end was cut by 2 bases, the J end by 10 bases, with 14 bases between.

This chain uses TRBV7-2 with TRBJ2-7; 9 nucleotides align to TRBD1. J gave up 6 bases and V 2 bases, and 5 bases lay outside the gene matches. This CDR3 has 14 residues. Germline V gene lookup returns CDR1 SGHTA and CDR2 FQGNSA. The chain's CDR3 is CASSLLGQGVEQYF. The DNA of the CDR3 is TGTGCCAGCAGCTTATTGGGACAGGGTGTCGAGCAGTACTTC. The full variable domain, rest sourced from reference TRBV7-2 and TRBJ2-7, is GAGVSQSPSNKVTEKGKDVELRCDPISGHTALYWYRQSLGQGLEFLIYFQGNSAPDKSGLPSDRFSAERTGGSVSTLTIQRTQQEDSAVYLCASSLLGQGVEQYFGPGTRLTVT.

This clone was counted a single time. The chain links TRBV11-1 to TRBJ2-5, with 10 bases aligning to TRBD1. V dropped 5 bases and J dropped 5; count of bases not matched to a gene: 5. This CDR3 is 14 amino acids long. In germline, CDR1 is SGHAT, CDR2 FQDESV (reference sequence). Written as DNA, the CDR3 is TGTGCCAGCAGCCCGGGACAGGGGTATGAGACCCAGTACTTC. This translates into CASSPGQGYETQYF.

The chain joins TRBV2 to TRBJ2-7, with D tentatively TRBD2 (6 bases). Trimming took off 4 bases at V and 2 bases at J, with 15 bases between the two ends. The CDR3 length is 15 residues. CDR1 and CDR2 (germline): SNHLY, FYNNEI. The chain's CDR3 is CASSGSGYSTYEQYF. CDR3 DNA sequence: TGTGCCAGCAGTGGGAGCGGGTACTCGACCTACGAGCAGTACTTC. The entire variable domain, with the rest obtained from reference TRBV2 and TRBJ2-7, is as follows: EPEVTQTPSHQVTQMGQEVILRCVPISNHLYFYWYRQILGQKVEFLVSFYNNEISEKSEIFDDQFSVERPDGSNFTLKIRSTKLEDSAMYFCASSGSGYSTYEQYFGPGTRLTVT.

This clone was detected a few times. The CDR3 loop reads CASSLVGVNQPQHF. CDR3 coding DNA: TGTGCCAGCAGCTTAGTAGGGGTCAATCAGCCCCAGCATTTT. The gene calls are TRBV7-9 and TRBJ1-5; D might be TRBD1 (5 bases). The germline V and J ends were trimmed by 1 base and 3 bases, with 7 bases remaining between them. Looked up from germline, CDR1 is SEHNR and CDR2 is FQNEAQ (reference sequence). CDR3 length equals 14 residues.

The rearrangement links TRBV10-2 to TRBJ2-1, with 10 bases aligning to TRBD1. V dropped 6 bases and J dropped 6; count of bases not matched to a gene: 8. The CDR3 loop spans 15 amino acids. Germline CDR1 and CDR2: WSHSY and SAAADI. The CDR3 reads CASRNPGQGSNEQFF. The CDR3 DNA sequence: TGCGCCAGCAGGAACCCGGGACAGGGGTCCAATGAGCAGTTCTTC.

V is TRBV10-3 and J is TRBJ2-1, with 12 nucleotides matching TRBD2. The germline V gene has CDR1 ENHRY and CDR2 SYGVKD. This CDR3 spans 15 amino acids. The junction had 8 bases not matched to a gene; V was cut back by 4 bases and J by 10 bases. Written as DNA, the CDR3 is TGTGCCATCAGTGCCCCTAGCGGGAGGGAGAAGGAGCAGTTCTTC. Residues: CAISAPSGREKEQFF.

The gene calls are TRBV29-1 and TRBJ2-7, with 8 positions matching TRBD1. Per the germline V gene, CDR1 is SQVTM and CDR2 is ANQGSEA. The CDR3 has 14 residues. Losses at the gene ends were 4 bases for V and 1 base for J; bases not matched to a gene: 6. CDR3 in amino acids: CSVVSGQGSYEQYF. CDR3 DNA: TGCAGCGTTGTTAGTGGACAGGGTTCCTACGAGCAGTACTTC.

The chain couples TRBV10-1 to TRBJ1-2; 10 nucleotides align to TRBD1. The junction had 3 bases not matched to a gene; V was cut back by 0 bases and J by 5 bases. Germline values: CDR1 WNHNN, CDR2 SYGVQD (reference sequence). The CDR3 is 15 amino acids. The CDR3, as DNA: TGCGCCAGCAGTGAGTCCGGGACAGGGGTTTATGGCTACACCTTC. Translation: CASSESGTGVYGYTF.

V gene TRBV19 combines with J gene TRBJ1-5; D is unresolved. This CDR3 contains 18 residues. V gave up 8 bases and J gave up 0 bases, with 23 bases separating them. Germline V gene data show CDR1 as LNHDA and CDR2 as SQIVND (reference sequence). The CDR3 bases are TGTGCCAGTCGGCCCCTATTCGGGTCAGAAGTTAGCAATCAGCCCCAGCATTTT. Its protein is CASRPLFGSEVSNQPQHF.

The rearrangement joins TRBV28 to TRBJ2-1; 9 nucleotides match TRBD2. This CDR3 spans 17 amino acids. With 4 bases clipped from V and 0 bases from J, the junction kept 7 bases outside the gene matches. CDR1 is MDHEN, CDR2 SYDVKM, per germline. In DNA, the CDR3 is TGTGCCAGCAGTTCCTTGGGACTAGCCAGCTCCTACAATGAGCAGTTCTTC. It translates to CASSSLGLASSYNEQFF.

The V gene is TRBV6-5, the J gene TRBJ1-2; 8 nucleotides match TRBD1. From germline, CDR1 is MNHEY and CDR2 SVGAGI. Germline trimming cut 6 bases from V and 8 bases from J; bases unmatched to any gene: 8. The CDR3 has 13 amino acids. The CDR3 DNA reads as TGTGCCAGCAGCCTCGGACAGGGTGACGGCTACACCTTC. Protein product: CASSLGQGDGYTF.

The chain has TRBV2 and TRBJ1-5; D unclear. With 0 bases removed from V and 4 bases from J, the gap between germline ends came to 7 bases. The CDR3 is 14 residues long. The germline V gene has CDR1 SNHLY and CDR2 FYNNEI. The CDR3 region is CASSEAEGNQPQHF. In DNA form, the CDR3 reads TGTGCCAGCAGTGAAGCAGAGGGTAATCAGCCCCAGCATTTT.

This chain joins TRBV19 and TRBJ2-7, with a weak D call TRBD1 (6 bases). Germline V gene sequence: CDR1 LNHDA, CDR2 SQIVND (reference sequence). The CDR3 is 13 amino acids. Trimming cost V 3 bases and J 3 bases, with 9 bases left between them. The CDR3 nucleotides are TGTGCCAGTAGTATCCAGGGGTTCTACGAGCAGTACTTC. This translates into CASSIQGFYEQYF.

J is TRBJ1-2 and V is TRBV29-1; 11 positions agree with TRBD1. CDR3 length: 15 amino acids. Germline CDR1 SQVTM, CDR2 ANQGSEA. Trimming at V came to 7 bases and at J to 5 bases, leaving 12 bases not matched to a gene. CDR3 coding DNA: TGCAGCGCCTACCTCCCGGGACAGGGGGTATATGGCTACACCTTC. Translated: CSAYLPGQGVYGYTF.